The 15 T cell receptor beta chains below all came from one sample that was sequenced in a study of blood T cell repertoires in COVID-19. Sequencing was performed with immunoSEQ multiplex PCR; in TCRdb, only in-frame clones are kept and a portion is missing. The data contain about 310,000 clones, more than 75% of them singletons. Sequenced: peripheral blood. The receptors originated from a man in his 70s with acute or convalescent COVID-19.

V is TRBV6-5 and J is TRBJ1-1, with unresolved D. Germline V gives CDR1 MNHEY, CDR2 SVGAGI. Trimming pared 6 bases from V and 0 bases from J, leaving 14 bases between. This CDR3 region has 15 residues. In DNA form, the CDR3 reads TGTGCCAGCAGGGTAGATAGAGCAATGAACACTGAAGCTTTCTTT. Translating gives CASRVDRAMNTEAFF.

This clone was seen a few times. The rearrangement links TRBV23-1 to TRBJ2-3; D is uncertain. TRBV23-1 counts as an open reading frame of uncertain function. Trimming took off 4 bases at V and 4 bases at J, with 6 bases between the two ends. This CDR3 has 12 residues. As DNA, the CDR3 is TGCGCCAGCAGTCTGCAGTCAGATACGCAGTATTTT. Protein product: CASSLQSDTQYF.

The V and J genes are TRBV6-1 and TRBJ2-1, with D tentatively TRBD2 (6 bases). Germline CDR1 reads MNHNS; CDR2 reads SASEGT. This CDR3 comprises 14 residues. V was pared by 8 bases and J by 1 base, with 12 bases between. DNA for the CDR3: TGTGCCAGCTCGGAGGGCGGGTCCTACAATGAGCAGTTCTTC. Translation: CASSEGGSYNEQFF.

The chain is built from TRBV7-2 and TRBJ2-1; possible D gene TRBD2, 5 bases. V was cut by 8 bases and J by 6 bases, with 14 bases left in between. This CDR3 region has 13 residues. The germline V gene has CDR1 SGHTA and CDR2 FQGNSA. The CDR3 DNA sequence: TGTGCCAGCCGATCGTTGGACTTCAATGAGCAGTTCTTC. Its protein product is CASRSLDFNEQFF.

This clone came up once. CDR3 sequence (DNA): TGTGCCTGGAGTGTAGGCCTAGCGGGGGGGGGAGATACGCAGTATTTT. Its translation is CAWSVGLAGGGDTQYF. The chain uses TRBV30 and TRBJ2-3, with 12 bases identical to TRBD2. The CDR3 loop spans 16 amino acids. V was clipped by 0 bases and J by 5 bases; unmatched bases: 6. CDR1 is GTSNPN, CDR2 SVGIG, per germline (reference sequence).

This clone was observed a single time. This rearrangement joins TRBV5-4 to TRBJ2-2, with 9 bases matching TRBD2. The CDR3 extends over 15 amino acids. The germline V gene has CDR1 SGHNT and CDR2 YYREEE (reference sequence). V was clipped by 7 bases and J by 5 bases; unmatched bases: 9. The CDR3 region has the DNA TGTGCCAGCCGCCGCGGGGGGGCGGAGACCGGGGAGCTGTTTTTT. Amino acids: CASRRGGAETGELFF.

The chain couples TRBV6-5 to TRBJ2-6; no definite D call. Trimming removed 6 bases at V and 0 bases at J, with 3 bases between. CDR1 and CDR2 (germline): MNHEY, SVGAGI. CDR3 length: 13 residues. The CDR3: CASSLSGANVLTF. The CDR3 nucleotides are TGTGCCAGCAGCCTCTCTGGGGCCAACGTCCTGACTTTC.

V usage is TRBV5-1 and J usage is TRBJ1-6; 11 nucleotides align to TRBD1. J was trimmed by 5 bases and V by 0 bases; bases with no gene match: 7. Germline V gene sequence: CDR1 SGHRS, CDR2 YFSETQ. The CDR3 is made up of 18 amino acids. Here the CDR3 reads CASSLVGQGVANNSPLHF. The CDR3 DNA follows: TGCGCCAGCAGCTTGGTGGGACAGGGGGTGGCAAATAATTCACCCCTCCACTTT.

J is TRBJ2-3 and V is TRBV9; 10 bases fit TRBD2. The CDR3 has 16 residues. Germline CDR1 and CDR2: SGDLS and YYNGEE. V gave up 3 bases and J gave up 0 bases; unmatched junction bases: 4. The CDR3 spells CASSALAGGSTDTQYF. CDR3 DNA: TGTGCCAGCAGCGCGTTAGCGGGGGGCAGCACAGATACGCAGTATTTT.

Here the CDR3 reads CASSRQLKYEQYF. CDR3 DNA sequence: TGTGCCAGCAGTAGACAGCTGAAATACGAGCAGTACTTC. The chain carries TRBV28 and TRBJ2-7; D perhaps matches TRBD1 (5 bases). V dropped 5 bases and J dropped 4 bases, with 12 bases sitting between them. Germline V gene sequence: CDR1 MDHEN, CDR2 SYDVKM. The CDR3 spans 13 residues.

This clone was counted only a few times. V and J are TRBV19 and TRBJ1-6; maybe TRBD1 (5 bases). Germline V gene sequence: CDR1 LNHDA, CDR2 SQIVND (reference sequence). Trimming pared 5 bases from V and 9 bases from J, leaving 17 bases between. The CDR3 consists of 15 residues. CDR3 in DNA: TGTGCCAGTAGTTGGGGACGGGGAGGTGGTTCACCCCTCCACTTT. This sequence encodes CASSWGRGGGSPLHF.

V gene TRBV6-5 combines with J gene TRBJ2-1, with 13 positions matching TRBD2. V lost 4 bases and J lost 10; bases outside the gene matches: 4. CDR3 length: 14 residues. In germline, CDR1 is MNHEY, CDR2 SVGAGI. DNA for the CDR3: TGTGCCAGCAGTTGGACTAGCGGGAGTCGCGAGCAGTTCTTC. Its protein product is CASSWTSGSREQFF.

This chain joins TRBV7-6 and TRBJ2-7; D is possibly TRBD2 (6 bases). V lost 5 bases, J lost 3 bases, and 20 bases lay in between. CDR3 length equals 16 residues. From germline, CDR1 is SGHVS and CDR2 FNYEAQ. This CDR3 is CASSPETLAYDYEQYF. The CDR3, as DNA: TGTGCCAGCAGCCCGGAAACCCTAGCGTACGACTACGAGCAGTACTTC.

The chain recombines TRBV19 with TRBJ1-5, with D possibly being TRBD1 (5 bases). This CDR3 is 18 amino acids long. V was pared by 5 bases and J by 1 base, with 21 bases between. CDR1 and CDR2 (germline): LNHDA, SQIVND (reference sequence). The CDR3 spells CASSQIRGNLGSNQPQHF. CDR3 coding DNA: TGTGCCAGTAGTCAGATCCGGGGGAATTTGGGGAGCAATCAGCCCCAGCATTTT.

The CDR3 sequence: CASSPTADTQYF. CDR3 nucleotide sequence: TGTGCCAGCAGTCCGACAGCAGATACGCAGTATTTT. The gene calls are TRBV6-2 or TRBV6-3 and TRBJ2-3; TRBD1 is a possible D gene (5 bases). The CDR3 runs to 12 residues. Germline V gene data show CDR1 as MNHEY and CDR2 as SVGEGT. Trimming took 5 bases from V and 4 from J, leaving 7 bases between them.